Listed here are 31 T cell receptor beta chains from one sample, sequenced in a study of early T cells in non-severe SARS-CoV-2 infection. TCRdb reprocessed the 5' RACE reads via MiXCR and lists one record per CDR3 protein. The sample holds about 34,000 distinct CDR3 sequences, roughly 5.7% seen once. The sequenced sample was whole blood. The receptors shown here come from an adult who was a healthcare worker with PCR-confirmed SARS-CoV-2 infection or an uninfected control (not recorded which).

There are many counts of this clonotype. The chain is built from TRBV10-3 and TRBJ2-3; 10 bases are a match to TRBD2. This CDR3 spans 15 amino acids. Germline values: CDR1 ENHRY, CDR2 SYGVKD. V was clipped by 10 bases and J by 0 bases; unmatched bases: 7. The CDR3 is CASALAGASTDTQYF. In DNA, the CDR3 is TGTGCCAGCGCGCTAGCGGGAGCTAGCACAGATACGCAGTATTTT.

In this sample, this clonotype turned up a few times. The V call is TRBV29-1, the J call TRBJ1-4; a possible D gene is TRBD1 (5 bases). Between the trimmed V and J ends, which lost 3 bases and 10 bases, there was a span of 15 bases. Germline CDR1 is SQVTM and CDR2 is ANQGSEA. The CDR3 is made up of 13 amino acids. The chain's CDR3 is CSVDTQGERKLFF. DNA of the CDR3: TGCAGCGTTGACACGCAGGGTGAACGAAAACTGTTTTTT.

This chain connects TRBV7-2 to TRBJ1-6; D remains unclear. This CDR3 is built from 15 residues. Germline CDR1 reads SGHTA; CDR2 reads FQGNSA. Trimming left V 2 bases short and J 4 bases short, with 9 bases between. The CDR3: CASSLRTPYNSPLHF. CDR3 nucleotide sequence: TGTGCCAGCAGCTTACGAACACCGTATAATTCACCCCTCCACTTT.

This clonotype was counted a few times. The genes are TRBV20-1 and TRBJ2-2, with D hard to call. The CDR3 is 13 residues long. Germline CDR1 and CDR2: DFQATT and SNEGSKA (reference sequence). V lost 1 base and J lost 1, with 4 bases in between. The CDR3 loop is CSARGGNTGELFF. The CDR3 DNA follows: TGCAGTGCTAGAGGCGGGAACACCGGGGAGCTGTTTTTT.

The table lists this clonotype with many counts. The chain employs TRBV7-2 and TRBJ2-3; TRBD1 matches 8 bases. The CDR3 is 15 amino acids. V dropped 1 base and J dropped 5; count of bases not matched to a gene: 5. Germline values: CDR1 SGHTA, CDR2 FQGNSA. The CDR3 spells CASSLVGQGGDTQYF. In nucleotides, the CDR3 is TGTGCCAGCAGCTTAGTAGGACAGGGTGGAGATACGCAGTATTTT.

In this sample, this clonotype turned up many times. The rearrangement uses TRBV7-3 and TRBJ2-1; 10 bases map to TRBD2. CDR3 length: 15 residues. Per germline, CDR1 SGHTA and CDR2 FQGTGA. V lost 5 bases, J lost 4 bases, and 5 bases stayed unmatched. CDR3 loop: CASSLTSGEYNEQFF. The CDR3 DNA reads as TGTGCCAGCAGCCTTACTAGCGGGGAATACAATGAGCAGTTCTTC.

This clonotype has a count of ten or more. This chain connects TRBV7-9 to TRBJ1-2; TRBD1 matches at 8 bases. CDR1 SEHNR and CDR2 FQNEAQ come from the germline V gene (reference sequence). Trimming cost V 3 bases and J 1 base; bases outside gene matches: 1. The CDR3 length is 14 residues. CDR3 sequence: CASSFTGGNYGYTF. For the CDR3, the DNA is TGTGCCAGCAGCTTCACAGGGGGTAACTATGGCTACACCTTC.

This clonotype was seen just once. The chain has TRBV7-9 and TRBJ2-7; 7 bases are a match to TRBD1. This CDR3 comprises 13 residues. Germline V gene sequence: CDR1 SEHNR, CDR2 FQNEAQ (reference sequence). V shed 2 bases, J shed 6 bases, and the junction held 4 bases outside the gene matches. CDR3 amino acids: CASSLPTGVEQYF. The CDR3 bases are TGTGCCAGCAGCTTACCCACAGGGGTCGAGCAGTACTTC.

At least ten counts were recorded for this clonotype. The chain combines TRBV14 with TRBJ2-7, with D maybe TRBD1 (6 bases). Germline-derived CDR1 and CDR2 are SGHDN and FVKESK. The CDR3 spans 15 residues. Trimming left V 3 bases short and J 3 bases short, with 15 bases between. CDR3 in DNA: TGTGCCAGCAGCCAGCTCACAGGGAGAGGCTACGAGCAGTACTTC. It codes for CASSQLTGRGYEQYF.

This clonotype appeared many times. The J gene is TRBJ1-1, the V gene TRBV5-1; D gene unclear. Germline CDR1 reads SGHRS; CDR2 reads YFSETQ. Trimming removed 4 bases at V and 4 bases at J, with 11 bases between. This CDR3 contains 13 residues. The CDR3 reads CASSLEGITEAFF. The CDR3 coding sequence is TGCGCCAGCAGCCTGGAGGGAATCACTGAAGCTTTCTTT.

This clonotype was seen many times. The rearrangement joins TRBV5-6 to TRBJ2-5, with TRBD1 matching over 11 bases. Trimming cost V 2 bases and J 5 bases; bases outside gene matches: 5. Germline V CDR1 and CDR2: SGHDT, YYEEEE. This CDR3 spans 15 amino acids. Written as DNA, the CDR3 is TGTGCCAGCAGCTTCGGGACAGGGGGACGGGAGACCCAGTACTTC. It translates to CASSFGTGGRETQYF.

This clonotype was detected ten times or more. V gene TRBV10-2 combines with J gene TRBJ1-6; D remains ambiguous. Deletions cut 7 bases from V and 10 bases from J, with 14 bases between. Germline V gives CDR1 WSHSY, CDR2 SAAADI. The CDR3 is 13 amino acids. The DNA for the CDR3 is TGCGCCAGCAAGAGGCAGGAAATGTCACCCCTCCACTTT. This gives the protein CASKRQEMSPLHF.

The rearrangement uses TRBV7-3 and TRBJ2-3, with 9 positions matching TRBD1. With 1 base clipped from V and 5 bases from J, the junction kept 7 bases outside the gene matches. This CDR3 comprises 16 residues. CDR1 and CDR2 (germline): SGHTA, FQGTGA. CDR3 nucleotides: TGTGCCAGCAGCTTAATGGGACAGGGCGTACAAGATACGCAGTATTTT. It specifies CASSLMGQGVQDTQYF.

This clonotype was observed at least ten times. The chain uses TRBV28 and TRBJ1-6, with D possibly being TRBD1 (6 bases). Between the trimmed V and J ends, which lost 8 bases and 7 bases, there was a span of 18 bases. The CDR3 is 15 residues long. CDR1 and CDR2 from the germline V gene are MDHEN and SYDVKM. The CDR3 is CASGGGHQKNSPLHF. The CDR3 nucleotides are TGTGCCAGCGGTGGGGGACACCAAAAGAATTCACCCCTCCACTTT.

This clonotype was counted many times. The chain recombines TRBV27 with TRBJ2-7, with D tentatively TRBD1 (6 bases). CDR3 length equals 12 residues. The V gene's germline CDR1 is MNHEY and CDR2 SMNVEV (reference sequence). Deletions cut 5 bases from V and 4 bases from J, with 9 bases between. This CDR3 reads CASSARGYEQYF. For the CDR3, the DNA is TGTGCCAGCAGTGCCAGGGGTTACGAGCAGTACTTC.

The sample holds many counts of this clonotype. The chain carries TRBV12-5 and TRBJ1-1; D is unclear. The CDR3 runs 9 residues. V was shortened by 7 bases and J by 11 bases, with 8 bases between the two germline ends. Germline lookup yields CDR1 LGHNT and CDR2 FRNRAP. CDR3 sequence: CASVTGAFF. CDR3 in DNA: TGTGCTAGTGTTACCGGGGCTTTCTTT.

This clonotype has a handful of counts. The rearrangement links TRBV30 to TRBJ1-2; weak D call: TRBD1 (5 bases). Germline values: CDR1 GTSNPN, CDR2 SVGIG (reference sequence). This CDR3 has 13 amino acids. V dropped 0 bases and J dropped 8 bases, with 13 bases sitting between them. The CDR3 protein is CAWSVRGALGYTF. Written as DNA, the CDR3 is TGTGCCTGGAGTGTACGTGGGGCCCTAGGCTACACCTTC.

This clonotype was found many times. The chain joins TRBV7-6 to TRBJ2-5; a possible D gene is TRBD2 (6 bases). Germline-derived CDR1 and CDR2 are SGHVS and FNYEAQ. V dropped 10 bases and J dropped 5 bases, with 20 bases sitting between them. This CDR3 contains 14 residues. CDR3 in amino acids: CATSFKGLGETQYF. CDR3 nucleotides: TGTGCCACAAGCTTTAAGGGACTGGGTGAGACCCAGTACTTC. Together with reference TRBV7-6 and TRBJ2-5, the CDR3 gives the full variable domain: GAGVSQSPRYKVTKRGQDVALRCDPISGHVSLYWYRQALGQGPEFLTYFNYEAQQDKSGLPNDRFSAERPEGSISTLTIQRTEQRDSAMYRCATSFKGLGETQYFGPGTRLLVL.

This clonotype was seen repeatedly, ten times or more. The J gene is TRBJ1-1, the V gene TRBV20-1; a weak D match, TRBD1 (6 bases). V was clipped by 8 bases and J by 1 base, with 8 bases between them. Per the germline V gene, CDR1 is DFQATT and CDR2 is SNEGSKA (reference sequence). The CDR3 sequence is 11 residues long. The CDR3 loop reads CSTGSNTEAFF. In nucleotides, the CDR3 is TGCAGTACAGGGTCGAACACTGAAGCTTTCTTT.

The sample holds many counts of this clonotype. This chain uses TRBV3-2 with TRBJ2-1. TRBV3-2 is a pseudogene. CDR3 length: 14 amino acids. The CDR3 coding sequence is TGTGCCAGCAGCCAAGGGACGGCTTACAATGAGCAGTTCTTC. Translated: CASSQGTAYNEQFF.

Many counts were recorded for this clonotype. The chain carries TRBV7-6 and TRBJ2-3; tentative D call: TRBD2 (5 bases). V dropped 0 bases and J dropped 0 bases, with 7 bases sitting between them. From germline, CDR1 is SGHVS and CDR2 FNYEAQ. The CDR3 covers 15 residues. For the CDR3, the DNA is TGTGCCAGCAGCTTAGCAGCGGAAAGCACAGATACGCAGTATTTT. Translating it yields CASSLAAESTDTQYF.

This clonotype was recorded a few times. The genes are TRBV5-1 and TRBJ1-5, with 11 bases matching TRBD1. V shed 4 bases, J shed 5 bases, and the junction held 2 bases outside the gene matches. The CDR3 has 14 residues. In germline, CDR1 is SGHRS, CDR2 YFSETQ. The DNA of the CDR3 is TGCGCCAGCAGCCGGGGACAGGGGGATCAGCCCCAGCATTTT. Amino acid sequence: CASSRGQGDQPQHF.

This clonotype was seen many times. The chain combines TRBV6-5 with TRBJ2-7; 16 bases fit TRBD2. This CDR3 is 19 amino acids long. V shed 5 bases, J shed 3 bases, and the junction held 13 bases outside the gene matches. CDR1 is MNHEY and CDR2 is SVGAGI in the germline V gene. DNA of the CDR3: TGTGCCAGCAGTCCGGGACTAGCGGGGGGGATAAAATCCCACTACGAGCAGTACTTC. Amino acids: CASSPGLAGGIKSHYEQYF.

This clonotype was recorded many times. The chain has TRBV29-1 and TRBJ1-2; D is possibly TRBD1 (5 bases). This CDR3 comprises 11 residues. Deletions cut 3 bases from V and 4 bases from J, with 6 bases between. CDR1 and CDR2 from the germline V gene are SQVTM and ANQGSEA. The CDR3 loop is CSVDRVYGYTF. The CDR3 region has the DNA TGCAGCGTTGACAGGGTCTATGGCTACACCTTC.

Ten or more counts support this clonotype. In nucleotides, the CDR3 is TGTGCCAGCAGCTCACCTCAGACAGGGTCTGGGCAGTACTTC. It codes for CASSSPQTGSGQYF. The rearrangement uses TRBV7-6 and TRBJ2-7, with 7 bases fitting TRBD1. The CDR3 has 14 amino acids. V dropped 4 bases and J dropped 9; count of bases not matched to a gene: 12. Per the germline V gene, CDR1 is SGHVS and CDR2 is FNYEAQ. Looking up the rest from reference TRBV7-6 and TRBJ2-7 gives the full variable domain: GAGVSQSPRYKVTKRGQDVALRCDPISGHVSLYWYRQALGQGPEFLTYFNYEAQQDKSGLPNDRFSAERPEGSISTLTIQRTEQRDSAMYRCASSSPQTGSGQYFGPGTRLTVT.

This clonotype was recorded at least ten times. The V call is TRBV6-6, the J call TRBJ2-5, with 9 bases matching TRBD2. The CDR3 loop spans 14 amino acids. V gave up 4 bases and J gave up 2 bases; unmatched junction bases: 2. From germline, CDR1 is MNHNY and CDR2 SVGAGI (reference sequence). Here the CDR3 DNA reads TGTGCCAGCAGTTCTACTAGCGGGCAAGAGACCCAGTACTTC. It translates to CASSSTSGQETQYF.

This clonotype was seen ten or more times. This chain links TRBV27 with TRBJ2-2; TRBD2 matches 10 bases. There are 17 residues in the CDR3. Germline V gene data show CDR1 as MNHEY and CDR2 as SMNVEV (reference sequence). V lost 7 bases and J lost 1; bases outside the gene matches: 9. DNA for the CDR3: TGTGCCAGCATACGGCTAGCGGGGGCCCAGAACACCGGGGAGCTGTTTTTT. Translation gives CASIRLAGAQNTGELFF.

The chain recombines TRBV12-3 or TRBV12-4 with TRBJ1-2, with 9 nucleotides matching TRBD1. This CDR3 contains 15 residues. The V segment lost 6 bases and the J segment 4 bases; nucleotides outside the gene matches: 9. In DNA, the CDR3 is TGTGCCAGCAGCCCGGGACAGGGAGTAGGCTATGGCTACACCTTC. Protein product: CASSPGQGVGYGYTF.

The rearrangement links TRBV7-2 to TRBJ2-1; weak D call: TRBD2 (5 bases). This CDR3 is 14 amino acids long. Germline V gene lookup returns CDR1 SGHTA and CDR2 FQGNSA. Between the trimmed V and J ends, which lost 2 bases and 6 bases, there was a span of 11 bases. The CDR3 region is CASSLSLAPNEQFF. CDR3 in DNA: TGTGCCAGCAGCTTATCCCTAGCCCCCAATGAGCAGTTCTTC.

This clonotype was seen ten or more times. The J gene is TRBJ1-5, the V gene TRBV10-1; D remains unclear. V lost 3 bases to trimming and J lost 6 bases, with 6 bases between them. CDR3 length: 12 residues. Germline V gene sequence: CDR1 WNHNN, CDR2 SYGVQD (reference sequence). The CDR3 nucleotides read TGCGCCAGCAGTGATACAAGTCAGCCCCAGCATTTT. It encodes CASSDTSQPQHF.

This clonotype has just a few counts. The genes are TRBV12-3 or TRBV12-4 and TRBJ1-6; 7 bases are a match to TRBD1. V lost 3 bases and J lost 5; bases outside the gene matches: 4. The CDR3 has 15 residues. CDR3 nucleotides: TGTGCCAGCAGTTTCGGGCAGGGGGATAATTCACCCCTCCACTTT. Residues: CASSFGQGDNSPLHF.